The T cell receptor beta chain under discussion was sequenced for a study of blood T cell repertoires in COVID-19. The overall study: Specimens from acute and convalescent COVID-19 originated in the United States, Italy and Spain. PBMCs, B-cell-depleted T cells, or T cells provided the cDNA or gDNA that made up the material.

One Seattle source followed patients from active infection through their disease course. Sequencing was performed with immunoSEQ multiplex PCR; in TCRdb, only in-frame clones are kept and a portion is missing. Of roughly 120,000 clones in the sample, around 76% were seen once. The sequencing sample was made of peripheral blood. The source of this sequence is a man at least 80 years old with COVID-19, enrolled during active disease.

The CDR3 reads CASSPQGPREPLHF. Here the CDR3 DNA reads TGTGCCAGCTCACCACAGGGGCCCAGGGAACCCCTCCACTTT. This sequence joins TRBV18 and TRBJ1-6, with a tentative D call TRBD1 (5 bases). CDR3 size: 14 residues. Germline lookup yields CDR1 KGHSH and CDR2 LQKENI. V lost 1 base to trimming and J lost 12 bases, with 13 bases between them. Full variable domain (missing parts from reference TRBV18 and TRBJ1-6): NAGVMQNPRHLVRRRGQEARLRCSPMKGHSHVYWYRQLPEEGLKFMVYLQKENIIDESGMPKERFSAEFPKEGPSILRIQQVVRGDSAAYFCASSPQGPREPLHFGNGTRLTVT.